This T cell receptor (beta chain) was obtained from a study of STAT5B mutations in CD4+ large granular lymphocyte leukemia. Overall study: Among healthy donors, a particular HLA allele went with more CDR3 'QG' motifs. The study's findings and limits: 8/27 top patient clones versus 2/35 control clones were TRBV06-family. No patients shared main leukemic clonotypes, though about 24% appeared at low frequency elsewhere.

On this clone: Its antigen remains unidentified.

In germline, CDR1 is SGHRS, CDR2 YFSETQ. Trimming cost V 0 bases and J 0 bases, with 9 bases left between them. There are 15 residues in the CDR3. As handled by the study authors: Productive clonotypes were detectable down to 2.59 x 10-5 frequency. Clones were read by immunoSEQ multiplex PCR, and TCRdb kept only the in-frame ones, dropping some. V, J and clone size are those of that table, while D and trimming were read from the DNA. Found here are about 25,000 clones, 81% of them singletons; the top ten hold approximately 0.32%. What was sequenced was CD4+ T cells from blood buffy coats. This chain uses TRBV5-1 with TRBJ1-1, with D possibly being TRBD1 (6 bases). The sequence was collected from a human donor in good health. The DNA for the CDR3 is TGCGCCAGCAGCTTGGGGGGGCTCATGAACACTGAAGCTTTCTTT. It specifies CASSLGGLMNTEAFF.